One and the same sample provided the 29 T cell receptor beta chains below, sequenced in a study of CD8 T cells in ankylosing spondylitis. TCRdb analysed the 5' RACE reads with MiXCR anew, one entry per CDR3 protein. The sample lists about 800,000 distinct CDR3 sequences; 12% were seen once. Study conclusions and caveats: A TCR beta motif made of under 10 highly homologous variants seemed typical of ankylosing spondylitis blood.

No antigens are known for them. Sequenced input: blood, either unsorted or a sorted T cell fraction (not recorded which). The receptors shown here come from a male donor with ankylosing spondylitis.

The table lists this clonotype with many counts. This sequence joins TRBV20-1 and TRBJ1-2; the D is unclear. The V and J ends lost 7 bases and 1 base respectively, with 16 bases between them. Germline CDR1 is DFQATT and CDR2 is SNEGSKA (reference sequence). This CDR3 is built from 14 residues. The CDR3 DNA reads TGCAGTGTCATCAGGTTCAGGCGTAACTATGGCTACACCTTC. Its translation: CSVIRFRRNYGYTF.

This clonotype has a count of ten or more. In DNA, the CDR3 is TGCAGTGCTAGAGTTCAGGGGGGGGAGACCCAGTACTTC. This sequence encodes CSARVQGGETQYF. The chain employs TRBV20-1 and TRBJ2-5, with D perhaps TRBD1 or TRBD2 (7 bases each). The CDR3 has 13 amino acids. Trimming shortened V by 1 base and J by 5 bases, and 11 bases separated the two germline ends. Germline assignment: CDR1 DFQATT and CDR2 SNEGSKA (reference sequence).

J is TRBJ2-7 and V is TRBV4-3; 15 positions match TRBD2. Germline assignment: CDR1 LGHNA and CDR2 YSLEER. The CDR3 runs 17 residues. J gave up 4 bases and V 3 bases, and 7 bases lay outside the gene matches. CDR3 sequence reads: CASSHLAGLAGGYEQYF. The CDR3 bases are TGCGCCAGCAGCCATCTTGCGGGACTAGCGGGAGGATACGAGCAGTACTTC.

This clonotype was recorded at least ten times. CDR3 protein: CASSSGSWGEKLFF. The CDR3 coding sequence is TGTGCCAGCAGTTCCGGGTCATGGGGGGAAAAACTGTTTTTT. The rearrangement joins TRBV7-2 to TRBJ1-4, with a tentative D call TRBD1 (5 bases). Trimming pared 6 bases from V and 8 bases from J, leaving 16 bases between. CDR3 size: 14 residues. Per germline, CDR1 SGHTA and CDR2 FQGNSA. The entire variable domain, with the rest obtained from reference TRBV7-2 and TRBJ1-4, is as follows: GAGVSQSPSNKVTEKGKDVELRCDPISGHTALYWYRQSLGQGLEFLIYFQGNSAPDKSGLPSDRFSAERTGGSVSTLTIQRTQQEDSAVYLCASSSGSWGEKLFFGSGTQLSVL.

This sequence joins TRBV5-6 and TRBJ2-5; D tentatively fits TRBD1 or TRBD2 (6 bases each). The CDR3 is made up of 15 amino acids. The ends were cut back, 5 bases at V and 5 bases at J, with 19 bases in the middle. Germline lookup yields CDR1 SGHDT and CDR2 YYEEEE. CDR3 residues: CASSPRQAGMETQYF. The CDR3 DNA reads TGTGCCAGCAGTCCCCGACAGGCGGGGATGGAGACCCAGTACTTC.

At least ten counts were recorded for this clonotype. The chain's CDR3 is CASSLGTSGSSASVYNEQFF. The CDR3 DNA is TGTGCCAGCAGCTTGGGGACTAGCGGGAGTAGCGCGTCGGTCTACAATGAGCAGTTCTTC. The chain recombines TRBV7-6 with TRBJ2-1; 14 bases fit TRBD2. J gave up 3 bases and V 3 bases, and 13 bases lay outside the gene matches. The germline V gene encodes CDR1 SGHVS and CDR2 FNYEAQ. The CDR3 covers 20 residues.

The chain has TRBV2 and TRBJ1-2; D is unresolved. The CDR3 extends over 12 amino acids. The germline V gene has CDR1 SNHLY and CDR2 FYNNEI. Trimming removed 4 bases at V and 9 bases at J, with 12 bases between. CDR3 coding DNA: TGTGCCAGCAGTGCCGCGGCTGCTCGCTACACCTTC. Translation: CASSAAAARYTF.

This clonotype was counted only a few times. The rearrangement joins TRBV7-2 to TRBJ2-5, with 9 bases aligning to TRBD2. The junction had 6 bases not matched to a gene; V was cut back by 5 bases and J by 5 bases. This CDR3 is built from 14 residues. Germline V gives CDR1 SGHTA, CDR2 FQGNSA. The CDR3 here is CASSPGTSYETQYF. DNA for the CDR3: TGTGCCAGCAGCCCCGGGACTAGCTACGAGACCCAGTACTTC.

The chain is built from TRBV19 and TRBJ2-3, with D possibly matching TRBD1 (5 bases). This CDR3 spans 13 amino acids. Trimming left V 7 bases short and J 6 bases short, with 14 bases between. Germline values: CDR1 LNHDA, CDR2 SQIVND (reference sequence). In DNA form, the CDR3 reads TGTGCCAGTACCCCTACCTCAGGGGATACGCAGTATTTT. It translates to CASTPTSGDTQYF. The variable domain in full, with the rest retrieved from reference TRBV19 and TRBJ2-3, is DGGITQSPKYLFRKEGQNVTLSCEQNLNHDAMYWYRQDPGQGLRLIYYSQIVNDFQKGDIAEGYSVSREKKESFPLTVTSAQKNPTAFYLCASTPTSGDTQYFGPGTRLTVL.

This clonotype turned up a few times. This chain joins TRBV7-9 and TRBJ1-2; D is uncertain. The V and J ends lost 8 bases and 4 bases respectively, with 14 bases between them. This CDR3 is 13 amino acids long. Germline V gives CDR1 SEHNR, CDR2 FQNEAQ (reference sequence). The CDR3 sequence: CASVRSLGYGYTF. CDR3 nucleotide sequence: TGTGCCAGCGTGCGAAGTTTGGGCTATGGCTACACCTTC.

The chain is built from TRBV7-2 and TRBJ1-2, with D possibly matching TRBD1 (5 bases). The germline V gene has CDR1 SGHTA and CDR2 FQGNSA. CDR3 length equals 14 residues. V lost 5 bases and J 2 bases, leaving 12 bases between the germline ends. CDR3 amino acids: CASSPTRDNYGYTF. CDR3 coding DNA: TGTGCCAGCAGCCCAACCCGGGACAACTATGGCTACACCTTC.

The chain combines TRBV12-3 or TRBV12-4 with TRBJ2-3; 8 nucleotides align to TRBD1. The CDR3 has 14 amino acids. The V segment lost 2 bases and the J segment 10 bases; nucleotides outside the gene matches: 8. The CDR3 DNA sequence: TGTGCCAGCAGTTTAAGGCAGGGGGCCCTGGCGCAGTATTTT. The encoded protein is CASSLRQGALAQYF.

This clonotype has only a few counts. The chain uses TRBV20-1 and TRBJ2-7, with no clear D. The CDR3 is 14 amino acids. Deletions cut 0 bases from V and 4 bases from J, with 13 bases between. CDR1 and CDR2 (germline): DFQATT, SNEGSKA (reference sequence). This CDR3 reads CSARDGQTFYEQYF. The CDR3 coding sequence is TGCAGTGCTAGAGATGGGCAGACCTTTTACGAGCAGTACTTC.

The CDR3 coding sequence is TGTGCCACCAGCAGAGATCTAGCGGGCTACACAGATACGCAGTATTTT. It is translated as CATSRDLAGYTDTQYF. The chain is built from TRBV15 and TRBJ2-3; 8 bases line up with TRBD2. Looked up from germline, CDR1 is LNHNV and CDR2 is YYDKDF (reference sequence). The CDR3 spans 16 residues. Trimming removed 0 bases from V and 2 bases from J; junction bases left unmatched: 4.

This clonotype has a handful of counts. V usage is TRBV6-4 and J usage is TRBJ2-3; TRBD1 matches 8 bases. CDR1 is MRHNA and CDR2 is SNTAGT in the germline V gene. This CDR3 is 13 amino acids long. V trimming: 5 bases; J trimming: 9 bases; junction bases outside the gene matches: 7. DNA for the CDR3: TGTGCCAGCAGTTCGGACCGACAGGGGACGCAGTATTTT. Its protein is CASSSDRQGTQYF.

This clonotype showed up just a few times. The CDR3 loop reads CASSTRPVETQYF. The CDR3 DNA sequence: TGTGCCAGCAGTACCCGTCCAGTGGAGACCCAGTACTTC. J is TRBJ2-5 and V is TRBV12-3 or TRBV12-4; D unclear. The germline V and J ends were trimmed by 5 bases and 5 bases, with 12 bases remaining between them. CDR3 length: 13 amino acids.

The CDR3 bases are TGTGCCAGCAGTTTAACGAGTTCACCCCTCCACTTT. Encoded protein: CASSLTSSPLHF. The V gene is TRBV12-3 or TRBV12-4, the J gene TRBJ1-6; D gene ambiguous. Trimming stripped 2 bases from V and 9 bases from J, with 5 bases between. The CDR3 length is 12 residues.

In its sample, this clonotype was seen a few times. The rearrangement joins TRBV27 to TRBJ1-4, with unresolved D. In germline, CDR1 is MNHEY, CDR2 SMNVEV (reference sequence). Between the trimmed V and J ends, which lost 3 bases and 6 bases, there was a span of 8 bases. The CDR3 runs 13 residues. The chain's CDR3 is CASSLGPYEKLFF. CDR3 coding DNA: TGTGCCAGCAGTTTGGGTCCATATGAAAAACTGTTTTTT.

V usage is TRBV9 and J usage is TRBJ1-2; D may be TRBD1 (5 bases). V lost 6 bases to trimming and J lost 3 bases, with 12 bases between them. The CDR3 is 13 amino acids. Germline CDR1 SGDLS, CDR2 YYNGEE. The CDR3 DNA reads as TGTGCCAGCAAGGGGTTGGGTGACTATGGCTACACCTTC. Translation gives CASKGLGDYGYTF. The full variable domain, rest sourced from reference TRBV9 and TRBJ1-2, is DSGVTQTPKHLITATGQRVTLRCSPRSGDLSVYWYQQSLDQGLQFLIQYYNGEERAKGNILERFSAQQFPDLHSELNLSSLELGDSALYFCASKGLGDYGYTFGSGTRLTVV.

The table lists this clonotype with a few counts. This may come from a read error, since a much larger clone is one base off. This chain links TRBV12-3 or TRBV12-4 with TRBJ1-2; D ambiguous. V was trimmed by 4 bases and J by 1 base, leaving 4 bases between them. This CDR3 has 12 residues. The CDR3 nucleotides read TGTGCCAGCAGTTCGATTAACTATGGCTACACCTTC. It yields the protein CASSSINYGYTF.

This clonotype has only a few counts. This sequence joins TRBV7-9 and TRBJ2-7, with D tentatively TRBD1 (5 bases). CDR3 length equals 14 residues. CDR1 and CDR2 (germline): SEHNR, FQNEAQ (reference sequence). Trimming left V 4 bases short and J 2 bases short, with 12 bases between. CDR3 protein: CASSSATETYEQYF. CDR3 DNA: TGTGCCAGCAGCTCCGCGACAGAGACCTACGAGCAGTACTTC.

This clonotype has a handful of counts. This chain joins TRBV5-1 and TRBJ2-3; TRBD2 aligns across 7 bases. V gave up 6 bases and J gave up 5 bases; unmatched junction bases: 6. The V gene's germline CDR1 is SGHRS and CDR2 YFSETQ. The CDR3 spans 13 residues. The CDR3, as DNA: TGCGCCAGCAACTTCGGGGAGGGAGATACGCAGTATTTT. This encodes CASNFGEGDTQYF.

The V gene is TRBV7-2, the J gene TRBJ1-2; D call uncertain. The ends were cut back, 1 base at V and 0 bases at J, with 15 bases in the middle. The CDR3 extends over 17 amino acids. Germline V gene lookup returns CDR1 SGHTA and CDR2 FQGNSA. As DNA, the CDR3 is TGTGCCAGCAGCTTAGGGACGTATCTGCGACCTAACTATGGCTACACCTTC. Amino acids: CASSLGTYLRPNYGYTF.

This CDR3 reads CASSQGLAGASYEQYF. The DNA of the CDR3 is TGCGCCAGCAGCCAGGGACTAGCGGGGGCCTCCTACGAGCAGTACTTC. This chain connects TRBV5-1 to TRBJ2-7; 14 positions match TRBD2. The CDR3 length is 16 residues. Per the germline V gene, CDR1 is SGHRS and CDR2 is YFSETQ. J lost 0 bases, V lost 4 bases, and 3 bases had no gene match.

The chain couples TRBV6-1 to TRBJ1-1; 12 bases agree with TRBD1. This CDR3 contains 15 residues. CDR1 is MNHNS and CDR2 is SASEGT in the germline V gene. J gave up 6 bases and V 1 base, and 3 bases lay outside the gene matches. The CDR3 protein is CASSEVGTGGPEAFF. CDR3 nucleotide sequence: TGTGCCAGCAGTGAAGTTGGGACAGGGGGCCCTGAAGCTTTCTTT.

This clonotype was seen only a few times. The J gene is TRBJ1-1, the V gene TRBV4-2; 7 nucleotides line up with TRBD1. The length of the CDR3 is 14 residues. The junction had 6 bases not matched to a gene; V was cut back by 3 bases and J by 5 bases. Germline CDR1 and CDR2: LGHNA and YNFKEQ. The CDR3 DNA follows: TGTGCCAGCAGCCAGGTACAGGGGCCGACTGAAGCTTTCTTT. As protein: CASSQVQGPTEAFF.

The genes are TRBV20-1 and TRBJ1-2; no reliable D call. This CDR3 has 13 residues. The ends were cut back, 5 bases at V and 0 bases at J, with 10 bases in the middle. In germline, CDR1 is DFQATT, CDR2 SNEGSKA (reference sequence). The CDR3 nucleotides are TGCAGTGCTCCTTACACCGCTAACTATGGCTACACCTTC. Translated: CSAPYTANYGYTF.

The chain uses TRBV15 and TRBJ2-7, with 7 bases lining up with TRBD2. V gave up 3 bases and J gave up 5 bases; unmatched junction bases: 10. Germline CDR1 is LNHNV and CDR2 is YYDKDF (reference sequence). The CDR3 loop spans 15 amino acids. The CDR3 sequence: CATSSTSESRNEQYF. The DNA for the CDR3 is TGTGCCACCAGCAGTACTAGCGAATCGAGGAACGAGCAGTACTTC.

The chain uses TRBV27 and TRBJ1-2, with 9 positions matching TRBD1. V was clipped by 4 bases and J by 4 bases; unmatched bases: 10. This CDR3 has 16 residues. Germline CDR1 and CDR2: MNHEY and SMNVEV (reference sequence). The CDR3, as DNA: TGTGCCAGCAGTTATTACAGGGGGCAACGAAGCTATGGCTACACCTTC. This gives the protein CASSYYRGQRSYGYTF.